The clone carrying this T cell receptor beta chain showed up just once. As yet, its antigen is unknown. With 7 bases removed from V and 11 bases from J, the gap between germline ends came to 18 bases. CDR3 length equals 13 residues. Sequencing used immunoSEQ multiplex PCR; TCRdb keeps in-frame clones, though not all of them. The table has roughly 140,000 clones, 91% seen once. This record belongs to a study of T cell responses to AZD1222 COVID-19 vaccine. Whole-study results and caveats: Compared with day 0, the breadth and depth of the Spike-specific TCR repertoire rose significantly after two doses of AZD1222. Recipients of AZD1222 seropositive at baseline numbered only 6 or 7. Clonal diversity may have been underestimated, and the donors were mostly white British, with more females than males.

The rearrangement joins TRBV12-3 or TRBV12-4 to TRBJ1-3, with D tentatively TRBD1 (5 bases). This receptor was obtained from an adult in good health. The sequencing used peripheral blood, collected on day 0 of AZD1222 vaccination. The CDR3 DNA reads TGTGCCAGCACCATCGACAGTTGGATCCCCATATATTTT. Its protein product is CASTIDSWIPIYF.